This TCR beta chain was sequenced in a study of blood T cell repertoires in COVID-19. Sequencing used immunoSEQ multiplex PCR; TCRdb keeps in-frame clones, though not all of them. The table shows 150,000 to 200,000 clones, with approximately 90% occurring only once. The germline V gene has CDR1 KGHDR and CDR2 SFDVKD. J was trimmed by 5 bases and V by 2 bases; bases with no gene match: 14. The CDR3 length is 19 residues. The chain has TRBV24-1 and TRBJ2-5; the match to TRBD1 covers 12 bases. The clonotype comes from a man aged 18 to 30 with acute or convalescent COVID-19. Sequencing was performed on peripheral blood. CDR3 protein: CATSDSSPGQGAWGETQYF. The CDR3 nucleotides read TGTGCCACCAGTGATTCTAGTCCGGGACAGGGGGCATGGGGGGAGACCCAGTACTTC.